The 28 T cell receptor beta chains listed next were all sequenced from one sample in a study of control samples from healthy donors and cancer patients. Profiling relied on immunoSEQ multiplex PCR, and the TCRdb table lists in-frame clones only, not all of them. The sample contains around 170,000 clones, 70% to 90% of which appear only once. The sample taken for sequencing was blood. The receptor set was obtained from a woman aged 25 to 39 in good health.

There are a few counts of this clone. The chain links TRBV7-9 to TRBJ2-7; D not certain. The ends were cut back, 5 bases at V and 0 bases at J, with 5 bases in the middle. Germline V gene sequence: CDR1 SEHNR, CDR2 FQNEAQ (reference sequence). CDR3 length equals 12 residues. CDR3 nucleotides: TGTGCCAGCAGCGTCAGCTCCTACGAGCAGTACTTC. As protein: CASSVSSYEQYF.

This chain links TRBV27 with TRBJ1-5, with 8 bases aligning to TRBD1. The CDR3 loop spans 15 amino acids. Germline loops: CDR1 MNHEY, CDR2 SMNVEV (reference sequence). The V and J ends lost 8 bases and 5 bases, in that order; junction bases with no gene match: 11. The CDR3 nucleotides are TGTGCCAGCGGTACTACAGGGGGATCGGATCAGCCCCAGCATTTT. It yields the protein CASGTTGGSDQPQHF.

The gene calls are TRBV6-2 or TRBV6-3 and TRBJ2-3; the D is unclear. V was clipped by 2 bases and J by 2 bases, with 2 bases between them. Germline CDR1 reads MNHEY; CDR2 reads SVGEGT. This CDR3 has 12 amino acids. CDR3 protein: CASSYTTDTQYF. In DNA form, the CDR3 reads TGTGCCAGCAGTTACACCACAGATACGCAGTATTTT.

V usage is TRBV5-1 and J usage is TRBJ1-3; 8 nucleotides line up with TRBD1. The germline CDR1 and CDR2 sequences are SGHRS and YFSETQ. After removal of 1 base from V and 0 bases from J, the junction contained 6 bases not matched to a gene. The CDR3 consists of 17 residues. For the CDR3, the DNA is TGCGCCAGCAGCTTGTCTCGGACAGGGCTCTCTGGAAACACCATATATTTT. Translation: CASSLSRTGLSGNTIYF.

V is TRBV10-3 and J is TRBJ2-1, with 13 bases lining up with TRBD2. This CDR3 comprises 15 residues. Losses at the gene ends were 10 bases for V and 7 bases for J; bases not matched to a gene: 10. Germline loops: CDR1 ENHRY, CDR2 SYGVKD. The CDR3 protein is CATSTSGGAENEQFF. DNA for the CDR3: TGTGCCACCTCTACTAGCGGGGGGGCGGAGAATGAGCAGTTCTTC.

The CDR3 DNA sequence: TGTGCCAGCAGCTTCGGGAGGCGAAGCACTGAAGCTTTCTTT. This sequence encodes CASSFGRRSTEAFF. This chain connects TRBV5-6 to TRBJ1-1; no definite D call. The CDR3 sequence is 14 residues long. Trimming removed 2 bases from V and 4 bases from J, with 12 bases in between. Looked up from germline, CDR1 is SGHDT and CDR2 is YYEEEE.

Here the CDR3 reads CASSAPGGSYGYTF. In DNA form, the CDR3 reads TGTGCCAGCAGTGCCCCGGGCGGATCCTATGGCTACACCTTC. The V call is TRBV6-6, the J call TRBJ1-2, with D unclear. Trimming pared 5 bases from V and 4 bases from J, leaving 14 bases between. Looked up from germline, CDR1 is MNHNY and CDR2 is SVGAGI (reference sequence). The CDR3 has 14 residues.

For this clone: This clone may be a read error of a much larger clone one base away. The genes are TRBV6-5 and TRBJ2-2, with D unresolved. Looked up from germline, CDR1 is MNHEY and CDR2 is SVGAGI. V shed 2 bases and J shed 3 bases, with 4 bases lying between them. The length of the CDR3 is 13 residues. CDR3 nucleotides: TGTGCCAGCAGTTACAGGGACACCGGGGAGCTGTTTTTT. This translates into CASSYRDTGELFF.

This clone came up once. V usage is TRBV5-6 and J usage is TRBJ2-5, with TRBD1 identical over 9 bases. The CDR3 runs to 16 residues. CDR1 SGHDT and CDR2 YYEEEE come from the germline V gene. Unmatched junction bases numbered 11, after V lost 3 bases and J lost 5 bases. The CDR3 region has the DNA TGTGCCAGCAGCTGGGGGCCCACAGGGGGCAGGGAGACCCAGTACTTC. As protein: CASSWGPTGGRETQYF.

This chain connects TRBV11-2 to TRBJ2-7, with 7 nucleotides matching TRBD2. The germline CDR1 and CDR2 sequences are SGHAT and FQNNGV. V was pared by 5 bases and J by 2 bases, with 9 bases of the junction left unmatched. The CDR3 contains 15 residues. Here the CDR3 DNA reads TGTGCCAGCAGCGGAGCCTCTGCGGGGGCCTACGAGCAGTACTTC. Encoded protein: CASSGASAGAYEQYF.

The rearrangement joins TRBV4-2 to TRBJ2-3; possibly TRBD2 for D (5 bases). CDR3 length: 18 residues. The V end lost 1 base, the J end lost 0 bases, and 17 bases lay between the germline ends. Germline CDR1 is LGHNA and CDR2 is YNFKEQ. CDR3 DNA sequence: TGTGCCAGCAGCCAAGGTTATCTTCCAGCGGACAGCACAGATACGCAGTATTTT. The encoded protein is CASSQGYLPADSTDTQYF.

The V gene is TRBV27, the J gene TRBJ1-5; D remains unclear. The CDR3 sequence is 15 residues long. V lost 4 bases to trimming and J lost 2 bases, with 12 bases between them. Per the germline V gene, CDR1 is MNHEY and CDR2 is SMNVEV (reference sequence). In DNA, the CDR3 is TGTGCCAGCAGTTACGGATCGGGTGGCAATCAGCCCCAGCATTTT. This gives the protein CASSYGSGGNQPQHF.

The V call is TRBV12-3 or TRBV12-4, the J call TRBJ1-1; D might be TRBD1 (6 bases). The CDR3 loop spans 13 amino acids. Trimming stripped 5 bases from V and 11 bases from J, with 18 bases between. The chain's CDR3 is CASSLQLTGPAFF. The CDR3 bases are TGTGCCAGCAGTCTCCAACTAACAGGGCCGGCTTTCTTT.

The rearrangement uses TRBV11-3 and TRBJ2-2, with no clear D. The CDR3 has 14 residues. V was cut by 0 bases and J by 4 bases, with 6 bases left in between. In germline, CDR1 is SGHNT, CDR2 YENEEA. CDR3: CASSLDRSTGELFF. For the CDR3, the DNA is TGTGCCAGCAGCTTAGACCGGAGCACCGGGGAGCTGTTTTTT.

This chain joins TRBV24-1 and TRBJ2-6; D call uncertain. The germline gives CDR1 KGHDR, CDR2 SFDVKD. There are 11 residues in the CDR3. With 0 bases removed from V and 12 bases from J, the gap between germline ends came to 2 bases. CDR3 sequence reads: CATSDLTVLTF. The DNA for the CDR3 is TGTGCCACCAGTGATTTGACCGTCCTGACTTTC.

The CDR3 here is CASSNRTGELFF. The CDR3 DNA reads as TGTGCCAGCAGTAACCGGACCGGGGAGCTGTTTTTT. The V call is TRBV6-4, the J call TRBJ2-2; D uncertain. Germline V gene lookup returns CDR1 MRHNA and CDR2 SNTAGT. This CDR3 has 12 amino acids. Trimming left V 5 bases short and J 5 bases short, with 6 bases between.

V and J are TRBV3-1 (or the pseudogene TRBV3-2) and TRBJ1-2; D unclear. This CDR3 has 14 residues. The V gene lost 0 bases and the J gene lost 4 bases, with 9 bases spanning the gap. Germline-derived CDR1 and CDR2 are LGHDT and YNNKEL (reference sequence). The DNA for the CDR3 is TGTGCCAGCAGCCAAGAGGGAGGGCTCTATGGCTACACCTTC. Translating it yields CASSQEGGLYGYTF.

The chain has TRBV29-1 and TRBJ2-7; TRBD1 agrees at 10 bases. J gave up 4 bases and V 2 bases, and 2 bases lay outside the gene matches. Germline values: CDR1 SQVTM, CDR2 ANQGSEA. The CDR3 runs to 13 residues. CDR3 DNA: TGCAGCGTTGAACGGGACAGGGGTTACGAGCAGTACTTC. Encoded protein: CSVERDRGYEQYF.

The chain links TRBV4-1 to TRBJ2-5; D unresolved. Trimming took off 3 bases at V and 0 bases at J, with 8 bases between the two ends. CDR1 and CDR2 from the germline V gene are MGHRA and YSYEKL. The CDR3 is made up of 14 amino acids. As DNA, the CDR3 is TGCGCCAGCAGCCATTTCAGCAACCAAGAGACCCAGTACTTC. Translated, it gives CASSHFSNQETQYF.

In its sample, this clone was seen once. The V call is TRBV19, the J call TRBJ1-5; D is possibly TRBD1 (5 bases). Germline V gives CDR1 LNHDA, CDR2 SQIVND (reference sequence). The CDR3 extends over 11 amino acids. V lost 5 bases, J lost 9 bases, and 8 bases lay in between. CDR3 coding DNA: TGTGCCAGTAGTCTCGGGGGGCCCCAGCATTTT. This gives the protein CASSLGGPQHF.

The chain combines TRBV10-3 with TRBJ1-3; D is undetermined. Germline V gene lookup returns CDR1 ENHRY and CDR2 SYGVKD. V shed 2 bases and J shed 2 bases, with 1 base lying between them. This CDR3 is 12 amino acids long. CDR3 nucleotides: TGTGCCATCAGTGAGACTGGAAACACCATATATTTT. Translation: CAISETGNTIYF.

The chain employs TRBV30 and TRBJ2-3, with D hard to call. With 2 bases removed from V and 1 base from J, the gap between germline ends came to 7 bases. The CDR3 runs 13 residues. Germline CDR1 and CDR2: GTSNPN and SVGIG (reference sequence). The CDR3, as DNA: TGTGCCTGGAGTTCGTGGGGCACAGATACGCAGTATTTT. Residues: CAWSSWGTDTQYF.

The chain has TRBV10-3 and TRBJ1-2; D is perhaps TRBD1 (6 bases). V was cut by 6 bases and J by 2 bases, with 10 bases left in between. The germline CDR1 and CDR2 sequences are ENHRY and SYGVKD. The CDR3 is 13 residues long. The CDR3 region has the DNA TGTGCCATCAGCAAGGGGGACAACTATGGCTACACCTTC. It yields the protein CAISKGDNYGYTF.

This clone was recorded only once. The chain has TRBV6-1 and TRBJ1-2, with D unresolved. The V and J ends lost 1 base and 4 bases respectively, with 4 bases between them. Germline CDR1 MNHNS, CDR2 SASEGT. This CDR3 is 12 amino acids long. CDR3 nucleotides: TGTGCCAGCAGTGAAGGATCCTATGGCTACACCTTC. Translating it yields CASSEGSYGYTF.

The CDR3 bases are TGTGCCAGCAGCCAAGAGCCGACTGTTGTGTTCTTC. Protein sequence: CASSQEPTVVFF. This chain connects TRBV14 to TRBJ2-1; D is undetermined. Germline CDR1 reads SGHDN; CDR2 reads FVKESK. The ends were cut back, 0 bases at V and 15 bases at J, with 12 bases in the middle. The CDR3 is made up of 12 amino acids.

The chain recombines TRBV11-2 with TRBJ2-7; D gene unclear. The germline V and J ends were trimmed by 3 bases and 1 base, with 7 bases remaining between them. CDR1 is SGHAT, CDR2 FQNNGV, per germline. The length of the CDR3 is 13 residues. CDR3 in DNA: TGTGCCAGCAGCTTCGGACCATCCTACGAGCAGTACTTC. Translation gives CASSFGPSYEQYF.

CDR3 region: CASSLVIGSYNEQFF. CDR3 coding DNA: TGTGCCAGCAGCTTAGTGATAGGGTCCTACAATGAGCAGTTCTTC. J is TRBJ2-1 and V is TRBV7-9; D call uncertain. Trimming left V 1 base short and J 1 base short, with 8 bases between. Germline V gene sequence: CDR1 SEHNR, CDR2 FQNEAQ (reference sequence). The CDR3 is 15 residues long.

The chain employs TRBV19 and TRBJ2-1, with 10 nucleotides matching TRBD2. CDR3 length: 19 residues. Germline V gene data show CDR1 as LNHDA and CDR2 as SQIVND (reference sequence). The junction had 13 bases not matched to a gene; V was cut back by 5 bases and J by 0 bases. CDR3: CASSWTSGKTEGSYNEQFF. CDR3 sequence (DNA): TGTGCCAGTAGTTGGACTAGCGGCAAAACTGAAGGCTCCTACAATGAGCAGTTCTTC.